This T cell receptor (beta chain) was sequenced for a study of glioma-infiltrating T cells (TCRdb year 2016). Turning to the overall study: TCR alpha- and beta-chain repertoires were sequenced from glioma tissue, non-neoplastic brain tissue and matched peripheral blood mononuclear cells. To measure divergence between tissue and blood T-cell populations, each tissue-infiltrating repertoire was compared with the peripheral blood repertoire of the same patient. Three low-grade glioma patients, several primary glioblastoma patients, and three non-glioma patients who contributed non-neoplastic brain tissue made up the paired cohort. What the research found in general, with its limitations: The group comparisons were based on small numbers of patients: three non-neoplastic, three low-grade glioma and eight glioblastoma patients. Very few CDR3 sequences were found to be shared between tissue and blood, and this scarcity was attributed to high CDR3 diversity and limited sampling. VJ-independent divergence between tissue and blood was found to be below expectation in non-neoplastic patients but above expectation in all gliomas, particularly low-grade gliomas.

With regard to this clonotype: Its antigen is currently not known. No base quality information exists; no much larger clone differs at one position.

TCR alpha and beta CDR3 regions were amplified with the iRepertoire nested amplicon-rescue multiplex PCR (arm-PCR) platform from RNA. The input for one-step reverse transcription and amplification was about 95-400 ng of tissue mRNA or PBMC total RNA. Following bead purification, Illumina adapters were added by a secondary multiplex PCR, and the libraries were gel-purified between 200 and 400 bp. The libraries contained internal 6-nucleotide barcodes that were used for demultiplexing. The libraries were sequenced on an Illumina MiSeq using 2x220 or 2x250 nucleotide paired-end reads. In the source study's methods: Paired reads were merged with FLASH 1.2.11 and aligned to the GRCh37 human genome with BWA-MEM before extracting TRA and TRB reads. An IMGT-derived reference of cassette sequences and CDR3 motifs, with pseudogenes included, was used for V and J assignment. Reads were translated in three frames, and productive CDR3s were defined by a C…FGXG motif without stop codons. Clonotypes were defined as unique combinations of V-J cassette pair and CDR3 amino acid sequence. Filtering of reads was based on Hamming distance, with the threshold set by the sequence error rate of each sample in mapped regions. TCRdb applied fastp at Q25 and MiXCR to the public reads, then kept only in-frame beta chains. Identical CDR3 protein sequences are pooled into one entry, listed with their most common genes and DNA. TCRdb's processing, not the authors', yielded these V and J calls. This sample lists around 190,000 distinct CDR3 sequences; approximately 40% were detected once. The ten largest clones take up around 4.9% of the sample.

Taken from cysteine to phenylalanine, the CDR3 has 14 residues. Only the CDR3 portion is preserved as DNA: 42 bases, with reading frame beginning at the first base. V is pruned by 6 bases and J by 7 bases, leaving 12 bases of the junction without a gene match. In the germline V gene (reference sequence), CDR1 corresponds to DFQATT and CDR2 to SNEGSKA. The sequenced sample was glioma tissue, nonneoplastic brain tissue, or PBMCs (not recorded which). The V and J genes are TRBV20-1 and TRBJ2-7; the junction holds 10 bases that match TRBD2. This clonotype originated in a human donor with low-grade glioma or glioblastoma, undergoing nonglioma brain surgery, or in good health (not recorded which). Here is the DNA: TGCAGTGCATTAAGCGGGAGGGGAAGAAATGAGCAGTACTTC. Translated, it gives CSALSGRGRNEQYF.